This T cell receptor beta chain derives from a study of blood T cell repertoires in COVID-19. Assay: immunoSEQ multiplex PCR; the TCRdb copy retains only in-frame clones and omits some. The sample contains 200,000 or so clones, about 85% of which appear only once. The study counted Cohort 3 donors as recovered given two negative PCRs, clearance, or symptom resolution. Germline V gives CDR1 SGHNT, CDR2 YYREEE (reference sequence). V was clipped by 2 bases and J by 3 bases; unmatched bases: 7. The CDR3 sequence is 15 residues long. The chain employs TRBV5-4 and TRBJ2-7; 8 bases are shared with TRBD1. The receptor was isolated from a young man who had recovered from COVID-19. What was sequenced was PBMCs or T cells enriched from blood (not recorded which). The CDR3 region is CASSFPRQGLYEQYF. In DNA form, the CDR3 reads TGTGCCAGCAGCTTCCCTCGACAGGGGCTCTACGAGCAGTACTTC. Combining the CDR3 with reference TRBV5-4 and TRBJ2-7 gives the whole variable domain ETGVTQSPTHLIKTRGQQVTLRCSSQSGHNTVSWYQQALGQGPQFIFQYYREEENGRGNFPPRFSGLQFPNYSSELNVNALELDDSALYLCASSFPRQGLYEQYFGPGTRLTVT.